The rows below give T cell receptor beta chains drawn from one sample of a study of blood T cells in healthy people across ages. TCRdb re-derived calls from the 5' RACE reads in MiXCR, one entry per CDR3 protein. In the table there are 800,000 to 950,000 distinct CDR3 sequences, about 34% of which are singletons. Sample: blood. The origin of the receptors is a man aged 18 to 29 in good health. Both conserved end residues are part of each CDR3. The order of the fields is V gene, clone size, J gene, D gene, CDR3 protein, CDR3 DNA. The D gene is left open where the match is weak. The size entry is marked missing in some rows and otherwise reads once, few, many or a size class.

TRBV10-3	many	TRBJ1-5	-	CAISRGGVLSQPQHF	TGTGCCATCAGTCGGGGGGGGGTTCTCAGCCAGCCCCAGCATTTT
TRBV7-2	once	TRBJ2-3	TRBD2	CASSMMKGSGREDTQYF	TGTGCCAGCAGCATGATGAAAGGTAGCGGGAGAGAAGATACGCAGTATTTT
TRBV7-2	many	TRBJ2-1	-	CASSLGGRYNEQFF	TGTGCCAGCAGCTTAGGGGGGCGTTACAATGAGCAGTTCTTC
TRBV20-1	few	TRBJ1-6	TRBD1	CSAIFRDRETLHF	TGCAGTGCTATATTCCGGGACAGGGAAACCCTCCACTTT
TRBV9	-	TRBJ2-3	TRBD1	CASSVGAGGRTDTQYF	TGTGCCAGCAGCGTAGGGGCAGGGGGCAGGACAGATACGCAGTATTTT
TRBV12-3/TRBV12-4	-	TRBJ2-7	-	CASSLTALNNEQYF	TGTGCCAGCAGCTTGACAGCCCTCAACAATGAGCAGTACTTC
TRBV15	many	TRBJ2-1	-	CATRALGEQFF	TGTGCCACCAGAGCCCTGGGGGAGCAGTTCTTC
TRBV9	-	TRBJ1-1	-	CASSVGGASTEAFF	TGTGCCAGCAGCGTAGGGGGGGCCTCCACTGAAGCTTTCTTT
TRBV30	-	TRBJ1-2	-	CAWTGGPYGYTF	TGTGCCTGGACGGGGGGCCCCTATGGCTACACCTTC
TRBV29-1	-	TRBJ1-3	-	CSVVGPEPTVGNTIYF	TGCAGCGTTGTGGGCCCTGAGCCGACAGTGGGAAACACCATATATTTT
TRBV5-6	few	TRBJ1-2	-	CASTAGNNYGYTF	TGTGCCAGCACCGCAGGGAATAACTATGGCTACACCTTC
TRBV7-2	many	TRBJ2-7	TRBD2	CASSLALAGPPYEQYF	TGTGCCAGCAGCTTAGCACTAGCGGGACCCCCCTACGAGCAGTACTTC
TRBV29-1	many	TRBJ1-2	-	CSVVGRAPYGYTF	TGCAGCGTTGTCGGCAGGGCTCCCTATGGCTACACCTTC
TRBV5-5	-	TRBJ2-4	TRBD1	CASRTGTGRNIQYF	TGTGCCAGCAGAACGGGGACAGGGCGGAACATTCAGTACTTC
TRBV7-2	-	TRBJ1-4	TRBD1	CASSLAGGGEKLFF	TGTGCCAGCAGCTTGGCAGGGGGTGGCGAAAAACTGTTTTTT
TRBV6-2/TRBV6-3	-	TRBJ2-7	-	CASSYSPSGLSYEQYF	TGTGCCAGCAGTTACTCACCGTCCGGGCTCTCCTACGAGCAGTACTTC
TRBV27	few	TRBJ2-3	TRBD2	CASSLSASGAITDTQYF	TGTGCCAGCAGTTTATCGGCTAGCGGGGCTATCACAGATACGCAGTATTTT
TRBV10-2	-	TRBJ2-7	-	CASSLLQGGSYNEQYF	TGCGCCAGCAGTTTACTACAGGGGGGGTCCTACAATGAGCAGTACTTC
TRBV29-1	few	TRBJ1-1	-	CSGGPRSNTEAFF	TGCAGCGGGGGACCTCGGAGCAACACTGAAGCTTTCTTT
TRBV12-3/TRBV12-4	many	TRBJ1-5	TRBD1	CASRPQGAGQPQHF	TGTGCCAGCAGACCTCAGGGGGCCGGTCAGCCCCAGCATTTT
TRBV4-2	few	TRBJ2-1	-	CASSQGRSSFGVEQFF	TGTGCCAGCAGCCAAGGGCGGTCTTCTTTCGGGGTTGAGCAGTTCTTC
TRBV19	few	TRBJ2-6	-	CASRTATGANVLTF	TGTGCCAGTCGTACAGCTACAGGGGCCAACGTCCTGACTTTC
TRBV5-4	-	TRBJ2-6	-	CASSTSPGANVLTF	TGTGCCAGCAGCACAAGCCCTGGGGCCAACGTCCTGACTTTC